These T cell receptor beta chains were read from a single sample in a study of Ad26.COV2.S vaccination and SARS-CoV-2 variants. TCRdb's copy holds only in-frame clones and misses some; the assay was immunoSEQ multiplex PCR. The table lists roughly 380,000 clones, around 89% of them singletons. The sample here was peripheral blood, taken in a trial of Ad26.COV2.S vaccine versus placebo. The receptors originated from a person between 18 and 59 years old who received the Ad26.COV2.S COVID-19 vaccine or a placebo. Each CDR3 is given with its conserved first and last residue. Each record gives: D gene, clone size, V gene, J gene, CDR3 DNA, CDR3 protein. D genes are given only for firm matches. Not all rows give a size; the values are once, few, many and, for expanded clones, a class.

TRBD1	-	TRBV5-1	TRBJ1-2	TGCGCCAGCAGCAAGGAGCCGGGACAGACGGCTAACGGCTACACCTTC	CASSKEPGQTANGYTF
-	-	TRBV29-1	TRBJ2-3	TGCAGCGTCGCGGACACAGATACGCAGTATTTT	CSVADTDTQYF
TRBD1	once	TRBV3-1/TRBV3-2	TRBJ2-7	TGTGCCAGCACCCAGGGACAGGGGAGGTACGAGCAGTACTTC	CASTQGQGRYEQYF
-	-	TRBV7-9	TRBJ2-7	TGTGCCAGCAGCTCCAGGACAGAACTCACTGACTACGAGCAGTACTTC	CASSSRTELTDYEQYF
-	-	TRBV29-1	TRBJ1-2	TGCAGCGTTGTAGGTTGGGCAGATGTCCATGGCTACACCTTC	CSVVGWADVHGYTF
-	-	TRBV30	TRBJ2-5	TGTGCCTGGAGTCCAGGGAGGGGGTTTTTCCAAGAGACCCAGTACTTC	CAWSPGRGFFQETQYF
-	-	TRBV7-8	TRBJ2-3	TGTGCCAGCAGCTTAGATCGTTGGAATACGCAGTATTTT	CASSLDRWNTQYF
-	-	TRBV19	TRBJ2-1	TGTGCCAGTAGCCCAGGGGTTTCCCACAATGAGCAGTTCTTC	CASSPGVSHNEQFF
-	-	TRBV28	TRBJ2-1	TGTGCCAGCGCCCGCAGGTTGCGGGGACGGAACAATGAGCAGTTCTTC	CASARRLRGRNNEQFF
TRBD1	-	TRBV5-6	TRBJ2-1	TGTGCCAGCAGCCCCGCTCCAGGGGGCAAGACCTCCTACAATGAGCAGTTCTTC	CASSPAPGGKTSYNEQFF
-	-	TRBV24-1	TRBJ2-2	TGTGCCACCAGTGATTTGTTCACGGGCCGGGACACGAACACCGGGGAGCTGTTTTTT	CATSDLFTGRDTNTGELFF
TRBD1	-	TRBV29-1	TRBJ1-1	TGCAGCGTTCCGACAGGGGCAAAGAACACTGAAGCTTTCTTT	CSVPTGAKNTEAFF
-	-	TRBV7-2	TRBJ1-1	TGTGCCAGCAGCTGGACCGGAACTGAAGCTTTCTTT	CASSWTGTEAFF